The rows below give T cell receptor beta chains drawn from one sample of a study of blood T cells in healthy people across ages. MiXCR, run by TCRdb on the 5' RACE reads, gives a single entry per CDR3 protein. The profile covers 1.5 million to 1.8 million distinct CDR3 sequences, with approximately 43% appearing a single time and roughly 3.7% taken by the ten largest. Sequenced material: blood. The source is a young woman in good health. Both conserved end residues are part of each CDR3. Each record gives: clone size, J gene, D gene, V gene, CDR3 DNA, CDR3 protein. D genes are given only for firm matches. Clone size is stated in some rows and not others, as once, few, many or a class when expanded.

>.|TRBJ1-2|TRBD1|TRBV6-1
TGTGCCAGCAGTGCCCAGACAGGGGGCTCCTATGGCTACACCTTC
CASSAQTGGSYGYTF
>few|TRBJ2-3|TRBD2|TRBV5-1
TGCGCCAGCAGCTTAAATCTAGCGGGAGGTACAGATACGCAGTATTTT
CASSLNLAGGTDTQYF
>once|TRBJ1-2|.|TRBV5-4
TGTGCCAGCAGCTACAGGGCCTCCGGCAGCGGCTACACCTTC
CASSYRASGSGYTF
>few|TRBJ2-5|.|TRBV28
TGTGCCAGCCGTACAGTTCAAGAGACCCAGTACTTC
CASRTVQETQYF
>.|TRBJ1-2|TRBD1|TRBV12-3/TRBV12-4
TGTGCCAGCAGTTCAGCAGACAGGGCTGCGCAGGATGGCTACACCTTC
CASSSADRAAQDGYTF
>many|TRBJ2-3|.|TRBV2
TGTGCCAGCAGTAATGGCCTCACGGCAGATACGCAGTATTTT
CASSNGLTADTQYF
>.|TRBJ1-2|.|TRBV6-6
TGTGCCAGCAGTTACCCGCAGGGACCGATCGATGGCTACACCTTC
CASSYPQGPIDGYTF
>many|TRBJ2-3|TRBD1|TRBV5-1
TGCGCCAGCAGCTTGGATGGGACAGGGACCGATACGCAGTATTTT
CASSLDGTGTDTQYF
>.|TRBJ2-5|.|TRBV6-2/TRBV6-3
TGTGCCAGCAGTGCGTACGTAGCGACCCAGTACTTC
CASSAYVATQYF
>.|TRBJ2-1|.|TRBV20-1
TGCAGTGCTAGAGGGCACAATGAGCAGTTCTTC
CSARGHNEQFF
>.|TRBJ2-7|.|TRBV4-1
TGCGCCAGCAGCCAAGGTCAGACTCCCGGGACACGATGGACCCACGAGCAGTACTTC
CASSQGQTPGTRWTHEQYF
>.|TRBJ1-3|.|TRBV10-3
TGTGCCATCAGTGAGAACGAAAACACCATATATTTT
CAISENENTIYF
>many|TRBJ1-6|TRBD1|TRBV4-1
TGCGCCAGCAGCCAAGACAGACAGGGAGGCTCACCCCTCCACTTT
CASSQDRQGGSPLHF
>.|TRBJ2-1|.|TRBV10-1
TGCGCCAGCGCGGCGGGGATAGGGTACAATGAGCAGTTCTTC
CASAAGIGYNEQFF
>.|TRBJ2-1|TRBD1|TRBV4-3
TGCGCCAGCAGCCAAGATCAGGGGACAGGGACAATGAAGCAGTTCTTC
CASSQDQGTGTMKQFF
>.|TRBJ2-7|TRBD1|TRBV20-1
TGCAGTGCACCCCGACCCGGGACAGGGGGCCACGAGCAGTACTTC
CSAPRPGTGGHEQYF
>.|TRBJ2-2|TRBD1|TRBV4-1
TGCGCCAGCAAGACAGGGGGATCCACCGGGGAGCTGTTTTTT
CASKTGGSTGELFF
>many|TRBJ2-7|.|TRBV4-3
TGCGCCAGCAGCCAAACCGGGACTGGAGACTACAATGAGCAGTACTTC
CASSQTGTGDYNEQYF
>.|TRBJ2-1|.|TRBV4-3
TGCGCCAGCAGCCCGCAAAGGGAGAGCTCCTACAATGAGCAGTTCTTC
CASSPQRESSYNEQFF
>many|TRBJ2-3|TRBD1|TRBV10-3
TGTGCCATCAGTGGCCAGGGGGCTATAGATACGCAGTATTTT
CAISGQGAIDTQYF